One sample yielded the 23 T cell receptor beta chains listed below, sequenced in a study of technical replicates of blood from several donors (dated by TCRdb to 2016 to 2017). The method behind the library was the immunoSEQ multiplex PCR assay. TCRdb holds this immuneACCESS table with in-frame rearrangements only. Some clones are missing; in checked studies, unresolved V genes explain under half, and the rest has no known cause. The sample yields roughly 73,000 clones; roughly 93% were counted once. The ten most abundant clones make up 0.25% of the sample. Sequenced material: T cells isolated from PBMCs. The receptors shown here come from a human donor in good health.

This sequence joins TRBV6-1 and TRBJ2-1; 9 nucleotides agree with TRBD2. With 10 bases clipped from V and 9 bases from J, the junction kept 16 bases outside the gene matches. CDR1 MNHNS and CDR2 SASEGT come from the germline V gene. This CDR3 region has 15 residues. In nucleotides, the CDR3 is TGTGCCACCTACATTAGCGGGAGAGAGTTAGGTGAGCAGTTCTTC. Protein: CATYISGRELGEQFF.

The chain carries TRBV5-4 and TRBJ1-5; D is perhaps TRBD1 (6 bases). The CDR3 loop spans 19 amino acids. Trimming pared 0 bases from V and 5 bases from J, leaving 24 bases between. Germline loops: CDR1 SGHNT, CDR2 YYREEE (reference sequence). The CDR3 coding sequence is TGTGCCAGCAGCTTGGCCTTTTCTCGGACAGCGACTCCTCATCAGCCCCAGCATTTT. Residues: CASSLAFSRTATPHQPQHF.

The gene calls are TRBV18 and TRBJ1-1; 7 bases are shared with TRBD1. V dropped 4 bases and J dropped 3; count of bases not matched to a gene: 11. Germline loops: CDR1 KGHSH, CDR2 LQKENI. This CDR3 has 16 amino acids. In DNA, the CDR3 is TGTGCCAGCTCACTAAATAGTCCAGGGGGTTACACTGAAGCTTTCTTT. Its translation is CASSLNSPGGYTEAFF.

The J gene is TRBJ2-1, the V gene TRBV5-4, with D uncertain. V was clipped by 4 bases and J by 3 bases, with 11 bases between them. Germline values: CDR1 SGHNT, CDR2 YYREEE (reference sequence). The length of the CDR3 is 14 residues. CDR3 sequence: CASSPWADYNEQFF. The DNA of the CDR3 is TGTGCCAGCAGCCCCTGGGCAGACTACAATGAGCAGTTCTTC.

The V gene is TRBV2, the J gene TRBJ1-2; TRBD1 might be the D (6 bases). V was clipped by 6 bases and J by 6 bases, with 17 bases between them. This CDR3 spans 14 amino acids. Germline CDR1 is SNHLY and CDR2 is FYNNEI. The CDR3 DNA follows: TGTGCCAGCAGCACGAGGGGGGGGCGCGATGGCTACACCTTC. Protein: CASSTRGGRDGYTF.

The chain couples TRBV28 to TRBJ1-2; the match to TRBD1 covers 8 bases. Germline CDR1 reads MDHEN; CDR2 reads SYDVKM. This CDR3 contains 15 residues. V was clipped by 4 bases and J by 7 bases; unmatched bases: 11. CDR3 sequence: CASSSTARGPGGYTF. As DNA, the CDR3 is TGTGCCAGCAGTTCCACCGCCAGGGGGCCCGGTGGCTACACCTTC.

This chain uses TRBV2 with TRBJ2-7, with TRBD2 matching over 10 bases. V shed 3 bases, J shed 4 bases, and the junction held 6 bases outside the gene matches. This CDR3 region has 15 residues. Germline V CDR1 and CDR2: SNHLY, FYNNEI. CDR3 sequence: CASSERAGGPYEQYF. The CDR3 DNA sequence: TGTGCCAGCAGTGAGCGAGCGGGAGGGCCTTACGAGCAGTACTTC.

CDR3 nucleotides: TGCGCCAGCAGCTTAACTAGCGGGAGCCGTGTTGAGCAGTTCTTC. Its translation is CASSLTSGSRVEQFF. The chain links TRBV5-1 to TRBJ2-1; TRBD2 matches at 11 bases. The CDR3 runs 15 residues. V gave up 2 bases and J gave up 9 bases; unmatched junction bases: 7. Germline CDR1 and CDR2: SGHRS and YFSETQ.

The chain is built from TRBV19 and TRBJ2-6, with D unresolved. Germline loops: CDR1 LNHDA, CDR2 SQIVND (reference sequence). Deletions cut 1 base from V and 4 bases from J, with 11 bases between. This CDR3 contains 16 residues. The CDR3 coding sequence is TGTGCCAGTAGTATAGGACTGTCCGGCGGGGCCAACGTCCTGACTTTC. Translation: CASSIGLSGGANVLTF.

V is TRBV4-1 and J is TRBJ2-3; TRBD2 matches 10 bases. Trimming took 5 bases from V and 2 from J; bases not matched to a gene: 7. CDR3 length: 16 amino acids. Germline CDR1 is MGHRA and CDR2 is YSYEKL. CDR3 in amino acids: CASSFGLAAVTDTQYF. The CDR3 region has the DNA TGCGCCAGCAGCTTCGGACTAGCGGCGGTCACAGATACGCAGTATTTT.

This chain joins TRBV27 and TRBJ2-7; the match to TRBD2 covers 8 bases. The V gene's germline CDR1 is MNHEY and CDR2 SMNVEV (reference sequence). The trim removed 6 bases at V and 4 bases at J, leaving 14 bases unmatched. The CDR3 spans 16 residues. The CDR3 DNA reads as TGTGCCAGCAGCCCCAGCGGGAGCCTCTCCTATTACGAGCAGTACTTC. This translates into CASSPSGSLSYYEQYF.

The chain links TRBV4-1 to TRBJ2-7; TRBD1 matches at 8 bases. With V trimmed by 2 bases and J by 4 bases, 4 bases remained unmatched. The CDR3 spans 14 residues. Germline values: CDR1 MGHRA, CDR2 YSYEKL. CDR3: CASSQQGAGYEQYF. The DNA for the CDR3 is TGCGCCAGCAGCCAACAGGGGGCGGGGTACGAGCAGTACTTC.

This rearrangement joins TRBV9 to TRBJ2-1, with a tentative D call TRBD1 (6 bases). CDR3 length: 17 residues. Trimming shortened V by 1 base and J by 6 bases, and 20 bases separated the two germline ends. Germline V gene data show CDR1 as SGDLS and CDR2 as YYNGEE. The CDR3 nucleotides are TGTGCCAGCAGCGTATGGGGATCGGCGGCAGGGGTCAATGAGCAGTTCTTC. This sequence encodes CASSVWGSAAGVNEQFF.

The rearrangement uses TRBV9 and TRBJ2-2, with 11 bases fitting TRBD1. The junction had 2 bases not matched to a gene; V was cut back by 3 bases and J by 7 bases. The CDR3 spans 14 residues. CDR1 is SGDLS and CDR2 is YYNGEE in the germline V gene. CDR3 in amino acids: CASSGTGGNGELFF. DNA for the CDR3: TGTGCCAGCAGCGGGACAGGGGGCAACGGGGAGCTGTTTTTT.

This chain uses TRBV2 with TRBJ2-7, with TRBD1 identical over 10 bases. CDR3 length equals 15 residues. J was trimmed by 3 bases and V by 4 bases; bases with no gene match: 6. CDR1 is SNHLY, CDR2 FYNNEI, per germline. The CDR3 sequence is CASSVNGQGDYEQYF. As DNA, the CDR3 is TGTGCCAGCAGTGTAAATGGACAGGGGGACTACGAGCAGTACTTC.

The sample holds one count of this clone. CDR3 bases: TGCGCCAGCAGTGAGGAGAGCGGGGGACAGCGGTACTTC. It codes for CASSEESGGQRYF. V is TRBV10-1 and J is TRBJ2-7; weak D call: TRBD2 (8 bases). Between the trimmed V and J ends, which lost 2 bases and 12 bases, there was a span of 17 bases. The CDR3 spans 13 residues. Germline V lookup: CDR1 WNHNN, CDR2 SYGVQD (reference sequence).

This chain uses TRBV5-6 with TRBJ2-2; weak D call: TRBD2 (6 bases). This CDR3 is 14 amino acids long. Germline CDR1 and CDR2: SGHDT and YYEEEE. V lost 2 bases and J lost 5, with 10 bases in between. CDR3 residues: CASSFVGGTGELFF. CDR3 sequence (DNA): TGTGCCAGCAGCTTTGTTGGGGGGACCGGGGAGCTGTTTTTT.

The gene calls are TRBV5-1 and TRBJ1-1, with 7 positions matching TRBD1. J gave up 7 bases and V 4 bases, and 7 bases lay outside the gene matches. Germline CDR1 SGHRS, CDR2 YFSETQ. The CDR3 consists of 13 residues. The CDR3 region has the DNA TGCGCCAGCAGCCCGACAGGGCAGGGTGAAGCTTTCTTT. Translated, it gives CASSPTGQGEAFF.

The chain employs TRBV11-2 and TRBJ2-5, with 8 bases aligning to TRBD1. V was clipped by 5 bases and J by 7 bases; unmatched bases: 6. CDR1 is SGHAT and CDR2 is FQNNGV in the germline V gene. This CDR3 has 13 amino acids. The CDR3 here is CASSPGQGGTQYF. The DNA for the CDR3 is TGTGCCAGCAGCCCAGGACAGGGAGGGACCCAGTACTTC.

The genes are TRBV5-1 and TRBJ2-7; the match to TRBD2 covers 10 bases. The CDR3 extends over 15 amino acids. Losses at the gene ends were 7 bases for V and 1 base for J; bases not matched to a gene: 8. Germline assignment: CDR1 SGHRS and CDR2 YFSETQ. The CDR3, as DNA: TGCGCCAGCGGGCCTTTAGCGGGAGGTTCCTACGAGCAGTACTTC. This encodes CASGPLAGGSYEQYF.

The chain employs TRBV4-1 and TRBJ1-1; TRBD1 might be the D (6 bases). The length of the CDR3 is 15 residues. Germline V gene sequence: CDR1 MGHRA, CDR2 YSYEKL. The V end was cut by 3 bases, the J end by 10 bases, with 21 bases between. The CDR3 DNA sequence: TGCGCCAGCAGCCACGACACAGGGACTAAAATTTCAGCTTTCTTT. It translates to CASSHDTGTKISAFF.

The DNA for the CDR3 is TGTGCCAGCAGTGAAGCGGTGGGACTCCCGGTACGCGAGCAGTTCTTC. This codes for CASSEAVGLPVREQFF. The V gene is TRBV6-1, the J gene TRBJ2-1, with D perhaps TRBD2 (6 bases). This CDR3 has 16 amino acids. Germline V gene lookup returns CDR1 MNHNS and CDR2 SASEGT. Trimming removed 0 bases at V and 10 bases at J, with 19 bases between.

V and J are TRBV19 and TRBJ1-1; the D is unclear. Trimming removed 4 bases from V and 1 base from J, with 10 bases in between. The CDR3 extends over 14 amino acids. Germline CDR1 and CDR2: LNHDA and SQIVND (reference sequence). Here the CDR3 DNA reads TGTGCCAGTAGTAATCGGTTTCGGAACACTGAAGCTTTCTTT. It translates to CASSNRFRNTEAFF.